The clone carrying this T cell receptor (beta chain) was detected only once. Its antigen is as yet unknown. These data originate in a study of metastatic and nonmetastatic thyroid tumors. Thyroid surgery was preceded by no treatment in any patient. Points from the study as a whole: Compared with benign nodules, malignant thyroid tumors were reported to have significantly higher TCR beta diversity in both blood and tumor.

From the PCR reads, TCRdb re-called clones with MiXCR. The data contain 12,000 or so clones, 25% to 35% of them seen just once; the ten biggest clones take up approximately 12%. CDR1 and CDR2 from the germline V gene are SGHAT and FQNNGV. The V end was cut by 4 bases, the J end by 0 bases, with 15 bases between. The CDR3 spans 17 residues. The source material was tumor tissue. V and J are TRBV11-2 and TRBJ2-2; D uncertain. This receptor was identified in a female donor with papillary thyroid cancer or a benign thyroid nodule (not recorded which). Some clones in this sample may be carry-over from other donors' samples. CDR3 sequence (DNA): TGTGCCAGCAGCTCGTCGGCCTCGGCGGCGAACACCGGGGAGCTGTTTTTT. Protein sequence: CASSSSASAANTGELFF.